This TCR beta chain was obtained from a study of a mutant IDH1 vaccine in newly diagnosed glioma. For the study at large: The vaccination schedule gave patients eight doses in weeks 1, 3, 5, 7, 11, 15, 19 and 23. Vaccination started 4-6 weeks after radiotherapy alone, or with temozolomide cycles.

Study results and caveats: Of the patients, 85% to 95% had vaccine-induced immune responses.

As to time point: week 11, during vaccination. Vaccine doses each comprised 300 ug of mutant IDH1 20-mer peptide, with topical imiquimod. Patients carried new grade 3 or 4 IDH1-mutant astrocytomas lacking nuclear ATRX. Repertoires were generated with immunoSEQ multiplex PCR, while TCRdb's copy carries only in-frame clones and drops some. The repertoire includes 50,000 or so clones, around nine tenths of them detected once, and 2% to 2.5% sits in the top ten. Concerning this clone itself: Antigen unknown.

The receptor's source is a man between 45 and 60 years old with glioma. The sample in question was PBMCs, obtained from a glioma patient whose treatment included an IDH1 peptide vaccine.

This CDR3 is CASSAGGYSNQPQHF. In DNA, the CDR3 is TGTGCCAGCAGCGCCGGAGGCTATAGCAATCAGCCCCAGCATTTT. V and J are TRBV11-2 and TRBJ1-5; D is uncertain. V lost 5 bases and J lost 0, with 11 bases in between. CDR1 and CDR2 (germline): SGHAT, FQNNGV. This CDR3 contains 15 residues. Based on the CDR3 plus reference TRBV11-2 and TRBJ1-5, the full variable domain is EAGVAQSPRYKIIEKRQSVAFWCNPISGHATLYWYQQILGQGPKLLIQFQNNGVVDDSQLPKDRFSAERLKGVDSTLKIQPAKLEDSAVYLCASSAGGYSNQPQHFGDGTRLSIL.